A selection of T cell receptor beta chains follows, all from one sample in a study of blood T cell repertoires in COVID-19. The data were produced by immunoSEQ multiplex PCR, yet TCRdb's version contains in-frame clones alone and is incomplete. The sample records more than 70,000 clones, 90% being singletons. Sequenced: peripheral blood. The receptors derive from a woman aged 18 to 35 with acute or convalescent COVID-19. CDR3s include the opening cysteine and the closing phenylalanine or tryptophan. A D gene is named only where the DNA matches it firmly. Some rows mark clone size as missing; the rest say once, few, many or name a class of expanded clone.

NA	NA	TRBJ1-5	TRBV5-8	14	CASSLFGWNQPQHF	TGTGCCAGCAGCTTGTTCGGTTGGAATCAGCCCCAGCATTTT
NA	once	TRBJ2-7	TRBV28	12	CASSFSPSEQYF	TGTGCCAGCAGTTTCTCCCCGTCCGAGCAGTACTTC
NA	NA	TRBJ2-5	TRBV24-1	14	CATSDRQMKETQYF	TGTGCCACCAGTGACAGACAGATGAAAGAGACCCAGTACTTC
TRBD2	few	TRBJ2-7	TRBV6-2/TRBV6-3	15	CASSSYLADTYEQYF	TGTGCCAGCAGTTCGTACCTAGCGGATACCTACGAGCAGTACTTC
NA	NA	TRBJ1-1	TRBV2	13	CASRGTSSTEAFF	TGTGCCAGCAGAGGGACATCCTCGACTGAAGCTTTCTTT
TRBD1	NA	TRBJ1-2	TRBV4-2	17	CASSHAGTDSTYIGYTF	TGTGCCAGCAGCCACGCCGGGACAGATTCGACCTATATCGGCTACACCTTC
TRBD1	NA	TRBJ2-2	TRBV24-1	15	CATSDDRDYTGELFF	TGTGCCACCAGTGACGACAGGGATTACACCGGGGAGCTGTTTTTT
NA	once	TRBJ2-1	TRBV11-2	18	CASSLVVQILNDYNEQFF	TGTGCCAGCAGCTTAGTGGTACAGATCCTAAACGACTACAATGAGCAGTTCTTC
TRBD1	NA	TRBJ1-4	TRBV2	15	CASSWTGTGGEKLFF	TGTGCCAGCAGTTGGACCGGGACAGGGGGTGAAAAACTGTTTTTT
NA	NA	TRBJ1-1	TRBV2	14	CASSLGGSNTEAFF	TGTGCCAGCAGTCTAGGGGGTTCGAACACTGAAGCTTTCTTT
NA	NA	TRBJ1-3	TRBV6-5	15	CAASAGVPSGNTIYF	TGTGCCGCATCGGCAGGCGTACCCTCTGGAAACACCATATATTTT
NA	NA	TRBJ2-5	TRBV10-3	15	CAISELRPPQETQYF	TGTGCCATCAGTGAATTGCGGCCCCCCCAAGAGACCCAGTACTTC
NA	NA	TRBJ1-5	TRBV6-1	14	CASSERWANQPQHF	TGTGCCAGCAGTGAACGGTGGGCCAATCAGCCCCAGCATTTT
TRBD1	NA	TRBJ1-2	TRBV5-1	17	CASSLRATGDSLAGYTF	TGCGCCAGCAGCCTCAGGGCGACAGGGGATAGTTTGGCGGGCTACACCTTC
NA	NA	TRBJ1-2	TRBV29-1	12	CSVGSRDSGYTF	TGCAGCGTTGGCTCCAGGGATAGTGGCTACACCTTC
NA	few	TRBJ2-2	TRBV7-8	16	CASSLNGFPNTGELFF	TGTGCCAGCAGCCTCAACGGGTTTCCGAACACCGGGGAGCTGTTTTTT
NA	NA	TRBJ2-1	TRBV5-1	14	CASSFTGSYNEQFF	TGCGCCAGCAGCTTCACAGGCTCCTACAATGAGCAGTTCTTC
TRBD1	few	TRBJ1-1	TRBV6-5	15	CASRRDRGMNTEAFF	TGTGCCAGCAGACGAGACAGGGGTATGAACACTGAAGCTTTCTTT
NA	NA	TRBJ1-1	TRBV6-1	15	CASSEGRDVNTEAFF	TGTGCCAGCAGTGAGGGGAGAGATGTGAACACTGAAGCTTTCTTT
NA	NA	TRBJ2-2	TRBV6-5	15	CASSAGTSNTGELFF	TGTGCCAGCAGCGCCGGGACATCTAACACCGGGGAGCTGTTTTTT
TRBD1	NA	TRBJ1-1	TRBV2	14	CASRARDRGTEAFF	TGTGCCAGCAGAGCGCGGGACAGGGGCACTGAAGCTTTCTTT
TRBD1	few	TRBJ1-1	TRBV6-2/TRBV6-3	12	CASSYGTAEAFF	TGTGCCAGCAGTTACGGGACAGCCGAAGCTTTCTTT
NA	NA	TRBJ2-7	TRBV2	14	CASRQGTNSYEQYF	TGTGCCAGCAGGCAGGGGACTAACTCCTACGAGCAGTACTTC
NA	NA	TRBJ1-1	TRBV29-1	12	CSGLVGSTEAFF	TGCAGCGGTTTGGTAGGGAGCACTGAAGCTTTCTTT
TRBD1	NA	TRBJ1-2	TRBV7-9	13	CASSTTGTGGYTF	TGTGCCAGCAGCACCACCGGGACAGGAGGCTACACCTTC
NA	NA	TRBJ2-7	TRBV30	16	CALGVGSLVNSYEQYF	TGTGCCCTAGGGGTCGGATCGCTTGTAAACTCCTACGAGCAGTACTTC
TRBD1	NA	TRBJ2-7	TRBV29-1	17	CSVGESGVGQGAYEQYF	TGCAGCGTTGGGGAATCGGGAGTGGGACAGGGGGCCTACGAGCAGTACTTC
NA	NA	TRBJ1-2	TRBV20-1	8	CSAPPRAF	TGCAGTGCCCCTCCCCGTGCCTTC
TRBD2	once	TRBJ2-1	TRBV30	14	CAWSVSGSYGEQFF	TGTGCCTGGAGTGTCAGCGGGAGCTACGGAGAGCAGTTCTTC
NA	NA	TRBJ2-4	TRBV2	16	CASSERALGAKNIQYF	TGTGCCAGCAGTGAACGGGCGCTGGGGGCGAAAAACATTCAGTACTTC
TRBD2	NA	TRBJ2-7	TRBV20-1	16	CSASSTGTSGPYEQYF	TGCAGTGCTAGTTCCACCGGGACTAGCGGTCCCTACGAGCAGTACTTC
NA	NA	TRBJ1-4	TRBV19	16	CASSPQTLGTQEKLFF	TGTGCCAGTAGTCCGCAGACCCTGGGGACACAAGAAAAACTGTTTTTT
NA	NA	TRBJ1-2	TRBV2	11	CASSDLVGYTF	TGTGCCAGCAGTGATCTAGTCGGCTACACCTTC
NA	NA	TRBJ2-2	TRBV9	16	CASSATGLSNTGELFF	TGTGCCAGCAGCGCCACGGGACTGTCGAACACCGGGGAGCTGTTTTTT
TRBD1	NA	TRBJ2-1	TRBV7-9	12	CASSSAGTDQFF	TGTGCCAGCAGCTCGGCCGGGACAGATCAGTTCTTC
TRBD1	NA	TRBJ2-3	TRBV2	14	CASSRTGWTDTQYF	TGTGCCAGCAGTCGGACAGGGTGGACAGATACGCAGTATTTT
TRBD1	NA	TRBJ1-2	TRBV30	14	CACSMTGYNYGYTF	TGTGCCTGTTCGATGACAGGGTACAACTATGGCTACACCTTC
NA	NA	TRBJ1-2	TRBV7-9	14	CASSSTDSGYGYTF	TGTGCCAGCAGCTCGACGGACAGTGGCTATGGCTACACCTTC
TRBD1	NA	TRBJ1-4	TRBV3-1/TRBV3-2	17	CASSLGQGALLDEKLFF	TGTGCCAGCAGCCTCGGACAGGGGGCTTTGTTGGATGAAAAACTGTTTTTT
TRBD2	NA	TRBJ2-1	TRBV11-2	19	CASSFLLVAGGADYNEQFF	TGTGCCAGCAGCTTCCTCCTGGTAGCGGGAGGAGCGGACTACAATGAGCAGTTCTTC
NA	NA	TRBJ1-1	TRBV6-4	14	CASSRTAENTEAFF	TGTGCCAGCAGTCGGACAGCAGAGAACACTGAAGCTTTCTTT
NA	NA	TRBJ2-1	TRBV30	13	CAWEEGAYNEQFF	TGTGCCTGGGAAGAGGGGGCCTACAATGAGCAGTTCTTC
NA	NA	TRBJ1-1	TRBV28	15	CASSFATEVGTEAFF	TGTGCCAGCAGTTTTGCGACAGAGGTGGGGACTGAAGCTTTCTTT
NA	NA	TRBJ1-2	TRBV27	13	CASSLMGSGGYTF	TGTGCCAGCAGTTTAATGGGATCGGGAGGCTACACCTTC
NA	NA	TRBJ1-2	TRBV27	15	CASSYRDTINYGYTF	TGTGCCAGCAGTTATAGGGACACAATTAACTATGGCTACACCTTC
NA	NA	TRBJ1-1	TRBV2	9	CATLPEAFF	TGTGCCACCCTCCCTGAAGCTTTCTTT
NA	NA	TRBJ2-1	TRBV2	12	CASSFLYNEQFF	TGTGCCAGCAGTTTTCTATACAATGAGCAGTTCTTC
TRBD1	NA	TRBJ1-6	TRBV3-1/TRBV3-2	17	CASSQGGLGQVPSPLHF	TGTGCCAGCAGCCAAGGTGGCCTCGGACAGGTACCTTCACCCCTCCACTTT
NA	NA	TRBJ1-2	TRBV28	14	CASSSQGSDYGYTF	TGTGCCAGCAGTTCCCAGGGGTCTGACTATGGCTACACCTTC